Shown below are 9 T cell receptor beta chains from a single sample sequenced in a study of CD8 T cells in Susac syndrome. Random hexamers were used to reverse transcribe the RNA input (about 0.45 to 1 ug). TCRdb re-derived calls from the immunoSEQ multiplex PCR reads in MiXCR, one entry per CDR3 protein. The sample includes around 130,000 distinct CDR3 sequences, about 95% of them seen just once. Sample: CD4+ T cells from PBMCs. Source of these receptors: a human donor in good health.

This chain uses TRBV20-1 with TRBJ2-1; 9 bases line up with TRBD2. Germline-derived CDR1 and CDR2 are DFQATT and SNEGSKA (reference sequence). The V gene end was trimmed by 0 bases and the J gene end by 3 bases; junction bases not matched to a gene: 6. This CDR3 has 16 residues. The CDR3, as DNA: TGCAGTGCTAGAGAGTTAAGACTAGCGGTCTACAATGAGCAGTTCTTC. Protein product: CSARELRLAVYNEQFF.

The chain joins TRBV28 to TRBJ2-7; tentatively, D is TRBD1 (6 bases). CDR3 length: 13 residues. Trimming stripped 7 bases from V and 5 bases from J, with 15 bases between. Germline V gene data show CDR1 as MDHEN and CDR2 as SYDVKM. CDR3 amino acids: CASTPGVPDEQYF. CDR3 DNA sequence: TGTGCCAGCACCCCAGGGGTTCCAGACGAGCAGTACTTC.

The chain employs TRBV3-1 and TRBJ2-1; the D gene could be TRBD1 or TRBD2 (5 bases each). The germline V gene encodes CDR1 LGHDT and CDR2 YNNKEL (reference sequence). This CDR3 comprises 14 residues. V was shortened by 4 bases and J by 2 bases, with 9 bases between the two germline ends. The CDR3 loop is CASSPSGPYNEQFF. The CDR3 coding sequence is TGTGCCAGCAGCCCGTCGGGGCCCTACAATGAGCAGTTCTTC.

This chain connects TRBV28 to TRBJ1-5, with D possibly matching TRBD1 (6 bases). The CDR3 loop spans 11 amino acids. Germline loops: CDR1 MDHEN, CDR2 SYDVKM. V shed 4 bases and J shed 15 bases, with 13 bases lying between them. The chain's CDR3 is CASSWGAAPHF. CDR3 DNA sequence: TGTGCCAGCAGTTGGGGGGCGGCCCCGCATTTT.

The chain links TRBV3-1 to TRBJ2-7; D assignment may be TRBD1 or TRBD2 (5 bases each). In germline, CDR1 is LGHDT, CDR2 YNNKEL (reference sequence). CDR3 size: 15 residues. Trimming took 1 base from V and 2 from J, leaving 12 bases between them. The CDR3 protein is CASSQAPGDPYEQYF. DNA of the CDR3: TGTGCCAGCAGCCAAGCCCCCGGGGACCCCTACGAGCAGTACTTC.

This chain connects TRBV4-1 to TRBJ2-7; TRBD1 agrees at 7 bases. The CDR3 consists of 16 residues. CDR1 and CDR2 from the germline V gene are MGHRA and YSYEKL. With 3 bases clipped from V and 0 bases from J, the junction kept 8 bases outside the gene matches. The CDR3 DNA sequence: TGCGCCAGCAGCCAGGCCCTACAGGGGAGCTCCTACGAGCAGTACTTC. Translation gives CASSQALQGSSYEQYF.

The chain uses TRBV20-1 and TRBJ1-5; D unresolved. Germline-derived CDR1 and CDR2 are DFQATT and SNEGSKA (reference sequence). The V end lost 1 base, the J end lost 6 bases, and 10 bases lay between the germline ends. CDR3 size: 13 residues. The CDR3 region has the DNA TGCAGTGCTAGAGCGGCGTCCGCTCAGCCCCAGCATTTT. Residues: CSARAASAQPQHF.

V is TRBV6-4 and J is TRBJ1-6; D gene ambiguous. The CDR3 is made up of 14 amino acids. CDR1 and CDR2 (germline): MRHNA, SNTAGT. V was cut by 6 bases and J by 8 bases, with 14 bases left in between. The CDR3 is CASRRSDLDSPLHF. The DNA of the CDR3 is TGTGCCAGCAGGAGATCGGACTTGGATTCACCCCTCCACTTT.

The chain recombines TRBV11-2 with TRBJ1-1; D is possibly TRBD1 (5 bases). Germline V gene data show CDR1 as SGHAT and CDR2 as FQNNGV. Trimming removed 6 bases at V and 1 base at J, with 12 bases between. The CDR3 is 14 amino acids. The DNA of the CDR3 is TGTGCCAGCAGGAGGGAGGGGTGGAACACTGAAGCTTTCTTT. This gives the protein CASRREGWNTEAFF.